The clone carrying this T cell receptor beta chain was recorded a few times. Antigen unknown. At one end, the junction sequence differs from germline, possibly due to a read error. Naive CD8 T cells underwent sorting with the CD8+CD4-CCR7+CD45RA+ definition. TCRdb fed the PCR reads into MiXCR, producing one record per CDR3 protein. The table shows some 590,000 distinct CDR3 sequences, with approximately 24% occurring only once. This entry belongs to a study of molecular identifiers for immune sequencing clone quantification. The CDR3 spans 15 residues. Findings of the study overall: Underestimation of highly expanded clone sizes could arise where identical TCR molecules share a barcode. Spiked Jurkat TCR RNA equal to one cell could reportedly be picked out among 800,000 to 1,000,000 naive cells. Beyond 20 RNA copies, clones held over 97% of effector molecules, compared with under 1% in naive cells.

The material sequenced was naive CD8+ T cells from blood, with Jurkat cell RNA spiked in. The sample's subset: FACS-sorted CD8+CD4-CCR7+CD45RA+ naive T cells. V gene TRBV12-3 or TRBV12-4 combines with J gene TRBJ2-3, with 10 bases that match TRBD2. The receptor's source is a human donor in good health. Some libraries in this study had Jurkat cell RNA spiked in. CDR3 loop: CASGLLAGGTDTQYF. In DNA form, the CDR3 reads TGTGCCAGCGGTTTGCTAGCGGGGGGCACAGATACGCAGTATTTT.